This T cell receptor beta chain was found in a study of molecular identifiers for immune sequencing clone quantification. Overall study findings and caveats: Highly expanded clone sizes could end up underestimated if a barcode were shared by identical TCR molecules.

The CDR3 length is 11 residues. TCRdb fed the PCR reads into MiXCR, producing one record per CDR3 protein. There are under 100,000 distinct CDR3 sequences in the sample; around a quarter occur only once, and around 0.77% lies in the top ten. Sorting captured naive CD8 T cells as CD8+CD4-CCR7+CD45RA+. With regard to this clonotype: Its matching antigen is unknown.

The specimen sequenced was naive CD8+ T cells from blood, with Jurkat cell RNA spiked in. The subset is: FACS-sorted CD8+CD4-CCR7+CD45RA+ naive T cells. This sequence originates from a human donor in good health. Some libraries in this study had Jurkat cell RNA spiked in. The chain is built from TRBV21-1 and TRBJ2-1; the table gives TRBD1 as D, unverified against the DNA. TRBV21-1 is listed as a pseudogene. The CDR3 nucleotides are TGTGCCAGCGGTACAGGGCCTGAGCAGTTCTTC. This sequence encodes CASGTGPEQFF.